This T cell receptor (beta chain) was retrieved from a study of blood T cell repertoires in COVID-19. Background on the study: COVID-19 samples collected from the United States, Italy and Spain covered acute and convalescent phases. PBMCs, B-cell-depleted T cells, or T cells provided the cDNA or gDNA that made up the material.

This CDR3 has 14 residues. The germline V gene encodes CDR1 SGHTA and CDR2 FQGTGA. V gave up 5 bases and J gave up 3 bases, with 13 bases separating them. Original handling: Estimation of nucleated cell counts was performed using reference gene primer amplification. Method: immunoSEQ multiplex PCR; TCRdb's copy keeps in-frame clones and lacks some. The V and J calls and clone size come from that table; D and trimming were worked out from the DNA. Among 90,000 to 130,000 clones listed, around 86% were seen once. The clonotype was recovered from a man aged 35 to 55 with acute or convalescent COVID-19. The chain joins TRBV7-3 to TRBJ1-1; a possible D gene is TRBD1 (6 bases). Material for sequencing was peripheral blood. CDR3 protein: CASSPQGGDTEAFF. The DNA for the CDR3 is TGTGCCAGCAGCCCACAAGGGGGGGACACTGAAGCTTTCTTT.